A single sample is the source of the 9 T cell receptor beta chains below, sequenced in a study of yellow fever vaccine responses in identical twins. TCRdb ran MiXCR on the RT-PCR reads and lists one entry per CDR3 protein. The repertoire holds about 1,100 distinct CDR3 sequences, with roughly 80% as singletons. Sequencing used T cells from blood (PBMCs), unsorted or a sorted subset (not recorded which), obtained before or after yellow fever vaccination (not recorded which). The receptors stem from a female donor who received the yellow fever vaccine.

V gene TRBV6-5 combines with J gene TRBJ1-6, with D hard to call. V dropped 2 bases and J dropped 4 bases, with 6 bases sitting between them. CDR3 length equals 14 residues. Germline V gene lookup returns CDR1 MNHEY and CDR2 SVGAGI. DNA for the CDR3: TGTGCCAGCAGTTACGGGCTGTATAATTCACCCCTCCACTTT. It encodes CASSYGLYNSPLHF.

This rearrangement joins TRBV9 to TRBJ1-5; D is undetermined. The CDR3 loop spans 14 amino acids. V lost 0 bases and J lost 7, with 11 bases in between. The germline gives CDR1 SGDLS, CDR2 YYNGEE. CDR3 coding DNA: TGTGCCAGCAGCGTAGGTCAGAATTACCAGCCCCAGCATTTT. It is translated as CASSVGQNYQPQHF.

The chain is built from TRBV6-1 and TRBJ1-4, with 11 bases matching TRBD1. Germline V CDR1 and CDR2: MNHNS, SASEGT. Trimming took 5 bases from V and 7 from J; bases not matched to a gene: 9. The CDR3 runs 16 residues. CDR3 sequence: CASSQDRGRWGEKLFF. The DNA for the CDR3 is TGTGCCAGCAGTCAGGACAGGGGGCGGTGGGGTGAAAAACTGTTTTTT.

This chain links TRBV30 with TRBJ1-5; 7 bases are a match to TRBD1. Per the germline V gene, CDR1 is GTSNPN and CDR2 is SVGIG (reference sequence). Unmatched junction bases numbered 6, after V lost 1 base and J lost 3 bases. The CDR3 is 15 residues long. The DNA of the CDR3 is TGTGCCTGGAGTGCCGGGACAGCCTACAATCAGCCCCAGCATTTT. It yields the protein CAWSAGTAYNQPQHF.

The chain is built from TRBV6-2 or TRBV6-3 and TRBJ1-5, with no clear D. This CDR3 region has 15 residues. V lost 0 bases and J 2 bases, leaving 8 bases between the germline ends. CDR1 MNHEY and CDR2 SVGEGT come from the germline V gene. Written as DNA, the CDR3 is TGTGCCAGCAGTTACTCCTTCGGAGGCAATCAGCCCCAGCATTTT. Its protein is CASSYSFGGNQPQHF.

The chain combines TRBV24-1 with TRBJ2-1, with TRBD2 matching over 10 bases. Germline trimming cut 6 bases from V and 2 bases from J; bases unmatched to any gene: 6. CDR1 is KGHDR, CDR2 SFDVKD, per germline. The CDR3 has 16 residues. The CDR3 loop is CATSSAAGGTYNEQFF. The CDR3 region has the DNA TGTGCCACCAGTAGCGCAGCGGGGGGGACCTACAATGAGCAGTTCTTC.

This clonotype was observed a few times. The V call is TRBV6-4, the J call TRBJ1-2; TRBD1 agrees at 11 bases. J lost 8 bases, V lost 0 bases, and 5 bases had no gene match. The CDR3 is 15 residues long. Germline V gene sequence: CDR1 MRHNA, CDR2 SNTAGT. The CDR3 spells CASSDSGQGVGGYTF. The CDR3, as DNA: TGTGCCAGCAGTGACTCGGGACAGGGGGTAGGCGGCTACACCTTC.

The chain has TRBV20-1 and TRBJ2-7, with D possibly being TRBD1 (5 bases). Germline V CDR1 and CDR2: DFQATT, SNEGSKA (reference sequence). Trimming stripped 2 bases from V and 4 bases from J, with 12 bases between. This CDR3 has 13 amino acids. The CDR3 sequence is CSARKQGGYEQYF. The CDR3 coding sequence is TGCAGTGCTAGAAAGCAGGGTGGGTACGAGCAGTACTTC.

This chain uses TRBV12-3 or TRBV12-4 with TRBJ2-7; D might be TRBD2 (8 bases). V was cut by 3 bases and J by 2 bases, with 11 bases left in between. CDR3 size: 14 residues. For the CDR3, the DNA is TGTGCCAGCAGTTTCGGGAGGGGGCCCTACGAGCAGTACTTC. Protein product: CASSFGRGPYEQYF.